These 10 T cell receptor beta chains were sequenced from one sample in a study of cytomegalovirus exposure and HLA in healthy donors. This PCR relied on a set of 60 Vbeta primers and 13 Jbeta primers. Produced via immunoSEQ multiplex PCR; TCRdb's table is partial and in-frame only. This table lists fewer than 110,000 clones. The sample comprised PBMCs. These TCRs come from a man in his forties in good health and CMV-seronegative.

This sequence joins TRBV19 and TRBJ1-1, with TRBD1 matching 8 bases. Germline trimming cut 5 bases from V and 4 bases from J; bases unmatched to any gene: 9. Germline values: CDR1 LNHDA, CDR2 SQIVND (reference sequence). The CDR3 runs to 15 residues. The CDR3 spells CASSPQGVGVTEAFF. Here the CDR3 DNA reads TGTGCCAGTAGTCCACAGGGGGTTGGTGTCACTGAAGCTTTCTTT.

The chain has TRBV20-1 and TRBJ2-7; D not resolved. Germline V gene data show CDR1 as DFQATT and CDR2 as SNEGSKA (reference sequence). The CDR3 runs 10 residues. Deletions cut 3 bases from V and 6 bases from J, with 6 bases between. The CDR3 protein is CSASSSEQYF. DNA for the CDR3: TGCAGTGCTAGCTCGAGCGAGCAGTACTTC.

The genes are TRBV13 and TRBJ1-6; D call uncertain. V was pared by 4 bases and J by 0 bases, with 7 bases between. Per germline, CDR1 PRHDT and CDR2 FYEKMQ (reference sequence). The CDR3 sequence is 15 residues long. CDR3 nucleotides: TGTGCCAGCAGCTCCCGTAGCTCCTATAATTCACCCCTCCACTTT. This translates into CASSSRSSYNSPLHF.

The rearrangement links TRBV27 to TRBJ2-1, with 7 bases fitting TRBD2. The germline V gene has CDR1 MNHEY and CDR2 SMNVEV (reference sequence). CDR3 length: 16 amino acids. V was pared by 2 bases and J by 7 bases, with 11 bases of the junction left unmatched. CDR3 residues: CASSLRASGGVNEQFF. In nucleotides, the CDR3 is TGTGCCAGCAGTTTAAGGGCTAGCGGAGGTGTGAATGAGCAGTTCTTC.

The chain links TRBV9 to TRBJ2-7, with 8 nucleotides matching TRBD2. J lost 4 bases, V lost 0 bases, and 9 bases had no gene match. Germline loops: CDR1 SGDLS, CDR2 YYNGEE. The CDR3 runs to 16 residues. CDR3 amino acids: CASSVGVAGRLYEQYF. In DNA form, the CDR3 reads TGTGCCAGCAGCGTAGGAGTAGCGGGAAGACTTTACGAGCAGTACTTC.

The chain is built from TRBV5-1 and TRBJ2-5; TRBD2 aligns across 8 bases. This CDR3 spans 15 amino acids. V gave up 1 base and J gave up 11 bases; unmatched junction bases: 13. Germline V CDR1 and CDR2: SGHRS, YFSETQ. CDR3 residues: CASSLTTSVEREQYF. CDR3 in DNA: TGCGCCAGCAGCTTGACGACTAGCGTGGAACGGGAGCAGTACTTC.

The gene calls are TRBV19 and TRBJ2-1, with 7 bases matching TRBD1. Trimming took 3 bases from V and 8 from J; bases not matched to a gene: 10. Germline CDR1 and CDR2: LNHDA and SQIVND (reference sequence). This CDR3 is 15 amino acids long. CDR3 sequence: CASSIGYDRDHEQFF. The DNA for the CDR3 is TGTGCCAGTAGTATTGGTTACGACAGGGACCATGAGCAGTTCTTC. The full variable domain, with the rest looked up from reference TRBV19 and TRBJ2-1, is DGGITQSPKYLFRKEGQNVTLSCEQNLNHDAMYWYRQDPGQGLRLIYYSQIVNDFQKGDIAEGYSVSREKKESFPLTVTSAQKNPTAFYLCASSIGYDRDHEQFFGPGTRLTVL.

As DNA, the CDR3 is TGTGCCTCAAGGAGGGCACGTTATAATTCACCCCTCCACTTT. This sequence encodes CASRRARYNSPLHF. The gene calls are TRBV28 and TRBJ1-6; unclear D gene. The CDR3 runs to 14 residues. Trimming pared 11 bases from V and 4 bases from J, leaving 15 bases between. The germline gives CDR1 MDHEN, CDR2 SYDVKM.

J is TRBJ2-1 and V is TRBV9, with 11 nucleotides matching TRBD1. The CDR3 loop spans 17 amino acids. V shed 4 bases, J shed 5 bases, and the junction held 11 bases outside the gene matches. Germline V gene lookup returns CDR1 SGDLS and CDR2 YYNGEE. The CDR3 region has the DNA TGTGCCAGCAGCCCCCTCCTCCGGGACAGGGGGGACAATGAGCAGTTCTTC. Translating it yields CASSPLLRDRGDNEQFF.

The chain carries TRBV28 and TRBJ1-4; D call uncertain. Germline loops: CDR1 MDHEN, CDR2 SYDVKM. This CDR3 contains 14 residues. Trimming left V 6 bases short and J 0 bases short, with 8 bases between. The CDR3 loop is CASSQITTNEKLFF. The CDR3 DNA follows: TGTGCCAGCAGCCAGATTACAACTAATGAAAAACTGTTTTTT.